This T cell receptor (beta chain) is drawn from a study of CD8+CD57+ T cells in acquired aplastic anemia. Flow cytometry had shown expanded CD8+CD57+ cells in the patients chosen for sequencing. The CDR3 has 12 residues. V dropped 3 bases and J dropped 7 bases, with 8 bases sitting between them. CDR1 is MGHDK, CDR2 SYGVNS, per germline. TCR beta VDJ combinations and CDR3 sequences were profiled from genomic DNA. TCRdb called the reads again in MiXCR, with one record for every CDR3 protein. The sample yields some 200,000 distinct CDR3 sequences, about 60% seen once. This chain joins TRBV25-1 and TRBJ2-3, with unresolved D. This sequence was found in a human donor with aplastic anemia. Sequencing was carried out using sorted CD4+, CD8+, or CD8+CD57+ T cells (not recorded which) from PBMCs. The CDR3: CASSEGPHTQYF. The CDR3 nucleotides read TGTGCCAGCAGTGAGGGCCCCCATACGCAGTATTTT.